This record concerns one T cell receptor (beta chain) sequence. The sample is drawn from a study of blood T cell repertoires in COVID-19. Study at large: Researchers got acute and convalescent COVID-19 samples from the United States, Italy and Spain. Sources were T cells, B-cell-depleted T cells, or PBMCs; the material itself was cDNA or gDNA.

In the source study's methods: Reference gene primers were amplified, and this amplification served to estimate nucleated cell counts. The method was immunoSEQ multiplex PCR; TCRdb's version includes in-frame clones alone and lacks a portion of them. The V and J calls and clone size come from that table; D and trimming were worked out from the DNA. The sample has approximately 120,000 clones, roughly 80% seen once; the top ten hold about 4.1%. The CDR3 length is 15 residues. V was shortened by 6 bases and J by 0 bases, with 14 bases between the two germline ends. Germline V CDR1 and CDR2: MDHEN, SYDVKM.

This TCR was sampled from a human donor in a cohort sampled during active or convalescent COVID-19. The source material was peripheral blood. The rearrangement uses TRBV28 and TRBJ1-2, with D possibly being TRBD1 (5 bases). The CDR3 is CASRSPEGTNYGYTF. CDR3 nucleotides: TGTGCCAGCAGATCCCCGGAGGGGACTAACTATGGCTACACCTTC.